The rows below give T cell receptor beta chains drawn from one sample of a study of regulatory T cells in long-lasting Graves disease. Each CDR3 protein is one row after TCRdb ran MiXCR on the multiplex PCR reads. The profile shows 350,000 to 500,000 distinct CDR3 sequences, roughly 15% of them singletons. This same sample was also taken into another study, of T cells in Graves' hyperthyroidism and ophthalmopathy.

This material consisted of peripheral blood mononuclear cells (PBMCs), taken at new diagnosis, from a patient treated with antithyroid drugs. The receptors shown here come from a woman aged 45-60 years with Graves disease. Each CDR3 is given with its conserved first and last residue. The D gene is left open where the match is weak. Size is omitted from some rows. Given values are once, few, many or a class for expanded clones.

-	-	TRBV27	TRBJ2-2	TGTGCCAGCAGTTCCGGACTATTGACCGGGGAGCTGTTTTTT	CASSSGLLTGELFF
-	TRBD2	TRBV18	TRBJ2-2	TGTGCCAGCTCACCCCTTGGGCTAGCGGGAGACCCAATGAACACCGGGGAGCTGTTTTTT	CASSPLGLAGDPMNTGELFF
few	TRBD2	TRBV6-1	TRBJ2-1	TGTGCCAGCAGAAGAGCTAGCGGGAGATTTTACAATGAGCAGTTCTTC	CASRRASGRFYNEQFF
many	TRBD2	TRBV7-8	TRBJ2-1	TGTGCCAGCAGCCCCCGACTAGCGGGAGGGGTTGGGCAGTTCTTC	CASSPRLAGGVGQFF
-	TRBD2	TRBV9	TRBJ2-1	TGTGCCAGCAGCCCCCGGGGGGTGGCTTACAATGAGCAGTTCTTC	CASSPRGVAYNEQFF
-	-	TRBV5-1	TRBJ1-5	TGCGCCAGCAGCTTGGCCGGAGAGAATAATCAGCCCCAGCATTTT	CASSLAGENNQPQHF
many	TRBD1	TRBV7-9	TRBJ1-4	TGTGCCAGCGCCACCGGACAGGGGGGTGAAAAACTGTTTTTT	CASATGQGGEKLFF
many	-	TRBV2	TRBJ2-5	TGTGCCAGCAGTGAGGCTCAAAGGGGTCTGGGAGAGACCCAGTACTTC	CASSEAQRGLGETQYF
few	TRBD1	TRBV18	TRBJ2-2	TGTGCCAGCTCACCGTCGGGACAGCCGAACACCGGGGAGCTATTTTTT	CASSPSGQPNTGELFF
-	-	TRBV3-1	TRBJ2-7	TGTGCCAGCAGCCGCCGCGCACCACCCTACGAGCAGTACTTC	CASSRRAPPYEQYF
many	TRBD2	TRBV19	TRBJ2-7	TGTGCCAGTAGACCTAGCGGGAGTGCCTACGAGCAGTACTTC	CASRPSGSAYEQYF
many	-	TRBV20-1	TRBJ2-3	TGCAGTGCTAGAGATGGGGCCGGAGATACGCAGTATTTT	CSARDGAGDTQYF
-	-	TRBV20-1	TRBJ2-1	TGCAGTGCTAGATATTCTGAGGCAAACAATGAGCAGTTCTTC	CSARYSEANNEQFF
many	-	TRBV6-5	TRBJ1-5	TGTGCCAGCAGTTACTCGGGCCCTCGGGGGCAGCCCCAGCATTTT	CASSYSGPRGQPQHF
many	-	TRBV27	TRBJ2-7	TGTGCCAGCAGTCCCGGACTGTACTACGAGCAGTACTTC	CASSPGLYYEQYF
many	TRBD2	TRBV5-1	TRBJ2-7	TGCGCCAGCACATTCTCTACTAGCGGGCAGGTCGAGCAGTACTTC	CASTFSTSGQVEQYF
-	TRBD2	TRBV2	TRBJ2-3	TGTGCCACCACGATCCCGGGACTAGCGTTGATTAGCACAGATACGCAGTATTTT	CATTIPGLALISTDTQYF
-	TRBD1	TRBV18	TRBJ2-5	TGTGCCAGCACAAACCGGGACAGGGGGCGGTTCAGCCAAGAGACCCAGTACTTC	CASTNRDRGRFSQETQYF
-	TRBD2	TRBV14	TRBJ2-7	TGTGCCAGCAGCCAGAGTGCGGGAGGGGAGTACGAGCAGTACTTC	CASSQSAGGEYEQYF
-	-	TRBV7-2	TRBJ2-3	TGTGCCAGCAGCTTAGCTAGTTATTCAGATACGCAGTATTTT	CASSLASYSDTQYF
-	TRBD2	TRBV28	TRBJ2-7	TGTGCCAGCAGTTTCCTCGGGACTAGCGGGAGGTTTTCCTACGAGCAGTACTTC	CASSFLGTSGRFSYEQYF
-	-	TRBV6-1	TRBJ2-5	TGCGCCAGCAGTGGGACGCTAAGGGCCCAGTACTTC	CASSGTLRAQYF
many	TRBD2	TRBV6-2/TRBV6-3	TRBJ2-1	TGTGCCAGCAGTGATTTAGCGGGAGGGAACAATGAGCAGTTCTTC	CASSDLAGGNNEQFF
many	TRBD1	TRBV28	TRBJ1-5	TGTGCCAGCAGTACCCAGACAGGGGGCGATCAGCCCCAGCATTTT	CASSTQTGGDQPQHF
few	-	TRBV11-2	TRBJ1-2	TGTGCCAGCAGCTTAGGCGGCGGAAGGCGGGGCTATGGCTACACCTTC	CASSLGGGRRGYGYTF
-	TRBD2	TRBV24-1	TRBJ2-5	TGTGCCACCAGTAGTGGGATCCGGACTAGTCCGGAGGAGACCCAGTACTTC	CATSSGIRTSPEETQYF
few	TRBD1	TRBV10-1	TRBJ2-2	TGCGCCAGCAGTAACGCGGACAGGGGGCTCGGCGGGGAGCCGTTTTTT	CASSNADRGLGGEPFF
few	-	TRBV3-1	TRBJ2-5	TGTGCCAGCAGTCCGGGGGCCCCGGAGACCCAGTACTTC	CASSPGAPETQYF
-	-	TRBV19	TRBJ2-2	TGTGCCAGTAGTAGTATAGGCCTCGGCACCACACAGGGTACCCCCGGGGAGCTGTTTTTT	CASSSIGLGTTQGTPGELFF
many	TRBD1	TRBV7-3	TRBJ2-3	TGTGCCAGCAGCACCTGGGACAGGGCTAGCACAGATACGCAGTATTTT	CASSTWDRASTDTQYF
-	TRBD2	TRBV7-2	TRBJ2-1	TGTGCCAGCAGCCTCGGGACTAGCGGGAGTCGGGTCTTC	CASSLGTSGSRVF
-	-	TRBV27	TRBJ1-5	TGTGCCAGCAGTACAGGATCGGATCAGCCCCAGCATTTT	CASSTGSDQPQHF
many	-	TRBV28	TRBJ2-1	TGTGCCAGCACTCGACCTTCCTACAATGAGCAGTTCTTC	CASTRPSYNEQFF